Reported below is one T cell receptor beta chain. The germline gives CDR1 MDHEN, CDR2 SYDVKM. Unmatched junction bases numbered 5, after V lost 4 bases and J lost 2 bases. The CDR3 is made up of 15 amino acids. This specimen belongs to a study of cytomegalovirus exposure and HLA in healthy donors. The data were produced by immunoSEQ multiplex PCR, yet TCRdb's version contains in-frame clones alone and is incomplete. The table lists about 130,000 clones, around 80% of them singletons. The chain combines TRBV28 with TRBJ1-2, with TRBD1 matching 9 bases. The sequencing sample was made of PBMCs. This TCR derives from a man aged 25-45 years in good health and CMV-seropositive. CDR3 residues: CASSSTGGGNYGYTF. Here the CDR3 DNA reads TGTGCCAGCAGTTCCACAGGGGGCGGAAACTATGGCTACACCTTC.